Shown below are 7 T cell receptor beta chains from a single sample sequenced in a study of cytomegalovirus exposure and HLA in healthy donors. 60 Vbeta and 13 Jbeta primers were used in PCR. Assay: immunoSEQ multiplex PCR; the TCRdb copy retains only in-frame clones and omits some. Among about 120,000 clones listed, roughly 85% were seen once. The sample taken for sequencing was PBMCs. Receptors originate from a man under 40 in good health and CMV-seropositive.

J is TRBJ2-7 and V is TRBV5-1; TRBD1 matches 12 bases. CDR1 is SGHRS, CDR2 YFSETQ, per germline. The CDR3 runs to 18 residues. Unmatched junction bases numbered 10, after V lost 1 base and J lost 2 bases. The CDR3 is CASSLSTGQGALAYEQYF. CDR3 in DNA: TGCGCCAGCAGCTTGTCTACGGGACAGGGGGCGTTGGCCTACGAGCAGTACTTC.

This sequence joins TRBV4-2 and TRBJ1-2, with TRBD1 as a possible D gene (6 bases). The CDR3 runs to 13 residues. CDR1 LGHNA and CDR2 YNFKEQ come from the germline V gene. Trimming removed 4 bases at V and 1 base at J, with 7 bases between. CDR3 nucleotide sequence: TGTGCCAGCAGCCTGGACAGTAACTATGGCTACACCTTC. Translated: CASSLDSNYGYTF.

About this clone: This CDR3 is also generated by other DNA sequences in the sample. The chain uses TRBV5-6 and TRBJ1-2; D is perhaps TRBD1 (5 bases). The V gene's germline CDR1 is SGHDT and CDR2 YYEEEE. The CDR3 sequence is 13 residues long. Trimming stripped 3 bases from V and 4 bases from J, with 10 bases between. CDR3 sequence: CASSSQGSYGYTF. CDR3 nucleotides: TGTGCCAGCAGCTCTCAGGGTAGCTATGGCTACACCTTC.

This clone was detected a few times. The V call is TRBV18, the J call TRBJ1-5; D not certain. Germline lookup yields CDR1 KGHSH and CDR2 LQKENI. Trimming removed 0 bases from V and 5 bases from J, with 14 bases in between. This CDR3 is built from 16 residues. CDR3 nucleotide sequence: TGTGCCAGCTCACCACCGAACCGGTACAGCCATCAGCCCCAGCATTTT. Translation: CASSPPNRYSHQPQHF.

CDR3 residues: CASSLNREGNEQFF. CDR3 nucleotide sequence: TGTGCCAGCAGCTTAAACAGGGAGGGCAATGAGCAGTTCTTC. V gene TRBV7-3 combines with J gene TRBJ2-1; TRBD2 is a possible D gene (7 bases). CDR3 length: 14 residues. CDR1 is SGHTA, CDR2 FQGTGA, per germline. The V end was cut by 1 base, the J end by 6 bases, with 10 bases between. The whole variable domain, filled in from reference TRBV7-3 and TRBJ2-1, reads GAGVSQTPSNKVTEKGKYVELRCDPISGHTALYWYRQSLGQGPEFLIYFQGTGAADDSGLPNDRFFAVRPEGSVSTLKIQRTERGDSAVYLCASSLNREGNEQFFGPGTRLTVL.

V and J are TRBV2 and TRBJ1-1; the D is unclear. Germline loops: CDR1 SNHLY, CDR2 FYNNEI. V lost 4 bases and J lost 1, with 7 bases in between. There are 13 residues in the CDR3. CDR3 sequence: CASSGEWNTEAFF. CDR3 bases: TGTGCCAGCAGTGGCGAGTGGAACACTGAAGCTTTCTTT.

CDR3 region: CASSFSGGATGELFF. For the CDR3, the DNA is TGCGCCAGCAGCTTCAGCGGGGGCGCCACCGGGGAGCTGTTTTTT. The rearrangement links TRBV5-1 to TRBJ2-2; 8 nucleotides line up with TRBD2. Germline CDR1 SGHRS, CDR2 YFSETQ. The V segment lost 2 bases and the J segment 4 bases; nucleotides outside the gene matches: 4. The CDR3 has 15 residues.